The rows below give T cell receptor beta chains drawn from one sample of a study of cytomegalovirus exposure and HLA in healthy donors. Only in-frame clones appear in the TCRdb table, and some are missing; sequencing was by immunoSEQ multiplex PCR. The profile covers about 69,000 clones, with approximately 68% appearing a single time and 10% to 11% taken by the ten largest. Input material: PBMCs. These receptors were collected from a woman aged 30 to 39 in good health and CMV-seronegative. Both conserved end residues are part of each CDR3. A D gene is named only where the DNA matches it firmly. The size entry is marked missing in some rows and otherwise reads once, few, many or a size class.

CDR3 DNA,CDR3 protein,J gene,V gene,D gene,clone size
TGCGCCAGCAGCCATGGGGACAGCACTAGCAATCAGCCCCAGCATTTT,CASSHGDSTSNQPQHF,TRBJ1-5,TRBV4-1,TRBD1,few
TGTGCCAGCAGTTCTTTCCGGGACAGAAAAGAGCAGTACTTC,CASSSFRDRKEQYF,TRBJ2-7,TRBV6-5,TRBD1,-
TGTGCCAGCAGCTTAGAGCTGACAATCAAGTGGGAGACCCAGTACTTC,CASSLELTIKWETQYF,TRBJ2-5,TRBV11-2,-,once
TGTGCCACCTCGGACAGGGGGCGCGAAGATACGCAGTATTTT,CATSDRGREDTQYF,TRBJ2-3,TRBV10-3,TRBD1,-
TGTGCCAGCAGCCCAGGATGGAGCACAGATACGCAGTATTTT,CASSPGWSTDTQYF,TRBJ2-3,TRBV6-5,-,-
TGTGCCAGCAGCTTGCCCGGGACAGATCACTATGGCTACACCTTC,CASSLPGTDHYGYTF,TRBJ1-2,TRBV5-6,TRBD1,-
TGTGCCTGGAGTCGAGCGACGGACAGGAACTATGGCTACACCTTC,CAWSRATDRNYGYTF,TRBJ1-2,TRBV30,TRBD1,-
TGTGCCAGCAGCTTAGACGCGGGGCCAGATACGCAGTATTTT,CASSLDAGPDTQYF,TRBJ2-3,TRBV7-2,-,few
TGCGCCAGCAGCTTGGGACTAGCGGCGATTCAAGAGACCCAGTACTTC,CASSLGLAAIQETQYF,TRBJ2-5,TRBV5-1,TRBD2,-
TGTGCCAGCAGCTCGCGGGCCATCGGGGAGACCCAGTACTTC,CASSSRAIGETQYF,TRBJ2-5,TRBV5-4,-,-
TGTGCCAGCAGCTTGGCGGCAGGGGGCGGCGAGCAGTACTTC,CASSLAAGGGEQYF,TRBJ2-7,TRBV7-9,TRBD1,-
TGTGCCAGCACAGGGGTGGGGCCGCAGTATTTT,CASTGVGPQYF,TRBJ2-3,TRBV6-1,-,-
TGTGCCAGCAACCGCAGGGGGATCCATGAGCAGTTCTTC,CASNRRGIHEQFF,TRBJ2-1,TRBV6-1,TRBD1,-
TGTGCCTGGAGCAGTTTGAATGAGCAGTTCTTC,CAWSSLNEQFF,TRBJ2-1,TRBV30,-,few
TGTGCCAGCAGTGAAGCGCTTACGGTTCCTACTGAAGCTTTCTTT,CASSEALTVPTEAFF,TRBJ1-1,TRBV6-1,-,-
TGTGCCAGCAGTTACGACGGGTCCGGCTACACCTTC,CASSYDGSGYTF,TRBJ1-2,TRBV6-5,-,-
TGTGCCAGCAGTGGGAGACAGGGGCGAAGGAACGAGCAGTACTTC,CASSGRQGRRNEQYF,TRBJ2-7,TRBV2,TRBD1,-
TGTGCCAGCAGTTACGGCAGGGCCAAAAACATTCAGTACTTC,CASSYGRAKNIQYF,TRBJ2-4,TRBV6-5,-,-
TGTGCCAGCAGCTTACTGCGACAGGGCGGCAATCAGCCCCAGCATTTT,CASSLLRQGGNQPQHF,TRBJ1-5,TRBV7-8,TRBD1,-
TGCGCCAGCAGGACCCCGTACAGGGCAGATTCACCCCTCCACTTT,CASRTPYRADSPLHF,TRBJ1-6,TRBV5-1,-,-
TGTGCCACCAGCATCCGACTAGCGGGGTCCCAGCAGTACTTC,CATSIRLAGSQQYF,TRBJ2-7,TRBV15,TRBD2,-
TGCGCCAGCAGCACTCGGGGAAACACTGAAGCTTTCTTT,CASSTRGNTEAFF,TRBJ1-1,TRBV4-3,-,few
TGCGCCAGCAGCCGCGGACTAGCGGGGGGGCCTCTCACAGATACGCAGTATTTT,CASSRGLAGGPLTDTQYF,TRBJ2-3,TRBV5-1,TRBD2,-
TGTGCCAGCAGCGCCCCCGGAAGCCGGGATTCACCCCTCCACTTT,CASSAPGSRDSPLHF,TRBJ1-6,TRBV7-9,-,-
TGTGCCAGCAGCCTCACTAGCGGGGGGACCCAGTACTTC,CASSLTSGGTQYF,TRBJ2-5,TRBV9,TRBD2,few
TGTGCCATCAGTGAGTCGTCCGCTATAAGTTCACCCCTCCACTTT,CAISESSAISSPLHF,TRBJ1-6,TRBV10-3,-,-
TGTGCCAGCAGCAGGTACAGGGGTCCCATTAACTATGGCTACACCTTC,CASSRYRGPINYGYTF,TRBJ1-2,TRBV21-1,-,few
TGTGCCAGCAGTGACCTTCCGGGGGGGAACACTGAAGCTTTCTTT,CASSDLPGGNTEAFF,TRBJ1-1,TRBV6-1,-,-
TGTGCCAGTAGTATTCTCCCGAGCTCTGGGGCCAACGTCCTGACTTTC,CASSILPSSGANVLTF,TRBJ2-6,TRBV19,-,-
TGTGCCAGCAGTTACGGGCACCAGGACACTGAAGCTTTCTTT,CASSYGHQDTEAFF,TRBJ1-1,TRBV6-5,-,-
TGTGCCAGCAGGGTGGGACAGGGTGGCAATCAGCCCCAGCATTTT,CASRVGQGGNQPQHF,TRBJ1-5,TRBV6-1,TRBD1,-
TGTGCCAGCAGCTTAGCTGGGGGCATGGGCAATCAGCCCCAGCATTTT,CASSLAGGMGNQPQHF,TRBJ1-5,TRBV11-2,-,-
TGTGCCTGGAGTGTAGGGAACCTGGCGGGGACTGAAGCTTTCTTT,CAWSVGNLAGTEAFF,TRBJ1-1,TRBV30,-,-
TGTGCCAGCAGCCCTCGGACAGGGGGTATAGATACGCAGTATTTT,CASSPRTGGIDTQYF,TRBJ2-3,TRBV27,TRBD1,-
TGTGCCAGCAGCTTAATGGTAGGCGTCCCGGGAGCTGAGCAGTACTTC,CASSLMVGVPGAEQYF,TRBJ2-7,TRBV11-3,-,few
TGTGCCAGCGGGGCCGGGGGGCGCGGCACTGAAGCTTTCTTT,CASGAGGRGTEAFF,TRBJ1-1,TRBV28,-,few
TGTGCCAGCAGTTTTAAGCGGGGGTTTTTGACAGATACGCAGTATTTT,CASSFKRGFLTDTQYF,TRBJ2-3,TRBV6-5,TRBD2,-
TGCGCCAGCAGCCCGGGACTAGCGAAAGGCTACGAGCAGTACTTC,CASSPGLAKGYEQYF,TRBJ2-7,TRBV4-1,TRBD2,-
TGCGCCAGCAGCCAAGAGGGTGGAGGGTCCTACGAGCAGTACTTC,CASSQEGGGSYEQYF,TRBJ2-7,TRBV4-3,-,-
TGTGCCAGCAGCGGTAGACAGTGGGGAGGGACCCAGTACTTC,CASSGRQWGGTQYF,TRBJ2-5,TRBV7-9,-,-
TGTGCCAGTAGTATCACGGGGGGCCGGGCAGATACGCAGTATTTT,CASSITGGRADTQYF,TRBJ2-3,TRBV19,-,-
TGTGCCAGTAGTAGCGGACTCCAATATGGCTACACCTTC,CASSSGLQYGYTF,TRBJ1-2,TRBV19,-,-
TGTGCCACCAGCAGAGATCTCCCGCGGGGAACTAATGAAAAACTGTTTTTT,CATSRDLPRGTNEKLFF,TRBJ1-4,TRBV15,-,few
TGTGCCAGCCAGACAGGCTACACAGATACGCAGTATTTT,CASQTGYTDTQYF,TRBJ2-3,TRBV27,-,-
TGTGCCAGCAGCCCAATAGGGACAGGGACGAGCAATGAGCAGTTCTTC,CASSPIGTGTSNEQFF,TRBJ2-1,TRBV9,TRBD1,-